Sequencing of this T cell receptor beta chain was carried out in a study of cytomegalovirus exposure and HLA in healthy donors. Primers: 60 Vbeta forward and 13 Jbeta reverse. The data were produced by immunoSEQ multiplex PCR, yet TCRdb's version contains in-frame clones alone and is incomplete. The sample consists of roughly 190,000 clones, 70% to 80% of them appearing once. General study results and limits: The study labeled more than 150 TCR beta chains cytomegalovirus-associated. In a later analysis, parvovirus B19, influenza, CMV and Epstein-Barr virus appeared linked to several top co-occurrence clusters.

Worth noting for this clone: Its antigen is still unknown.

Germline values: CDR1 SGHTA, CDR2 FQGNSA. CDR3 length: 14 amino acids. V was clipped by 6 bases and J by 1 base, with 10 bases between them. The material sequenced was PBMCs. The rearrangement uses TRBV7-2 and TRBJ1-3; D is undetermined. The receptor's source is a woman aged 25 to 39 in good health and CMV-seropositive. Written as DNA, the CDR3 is TGTGCCAGCAGGTCACCCGGGTCTGGAAACACCATATATTTT. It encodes CASRSPGSGNTIYF.